This T cell receptor beta chain was recovered during a study of blood T cells in healthy people across ages. Broader study findings: Whereas aged donors had fewer naive CD4+ cells, long-lived donors had more of them and higher diversity. Per million T cells, TCR beta diversity dropped about linearly as age rose.

Germline V gives CDR1 SGHRS, CDR2 YFSETQ. Trimming took off 1 base at V and 1 base at J, with 15 bases between the two ends. This CDR3 spans 18 amino acids. With a J-beta primer mix and a sample-barcoded 5' primer, a second PCR ran roughly 7 to 11 cycles. MiXCR, applied by TCRdb to the 5' RACE reads, yields one record per CDR3 protein. The sample has hundreds of thousands of distinct CDR3 sequences, 50% to 60% seen once. This clonotype was seen a handful of times. The antigen remains unidentified. Material: blood. The sequence derives from a man aged 55 to 69 in good health. The chain joins TRBV5-1 to TRBJ2-6; no definite D call. CDR3 in amino acids: CASSLREISFSGANVLTF. The DNA of the CDR3 is TGCGCCAGCAGCTTGCGTGAGATTTCCTTTTCTGGGGCCAACGTCCTGACTTTC.